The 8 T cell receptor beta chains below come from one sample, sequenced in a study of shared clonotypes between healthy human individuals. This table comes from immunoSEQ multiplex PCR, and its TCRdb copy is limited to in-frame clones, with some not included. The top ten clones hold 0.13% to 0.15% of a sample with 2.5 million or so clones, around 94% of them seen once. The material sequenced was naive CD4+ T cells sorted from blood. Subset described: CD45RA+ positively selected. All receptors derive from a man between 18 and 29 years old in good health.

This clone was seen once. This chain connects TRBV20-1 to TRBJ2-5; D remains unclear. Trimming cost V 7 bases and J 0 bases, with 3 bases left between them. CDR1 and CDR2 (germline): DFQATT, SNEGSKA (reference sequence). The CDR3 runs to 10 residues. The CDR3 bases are TGCAGTGGATACCAAGAGACCCAGTACTTC. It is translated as CSGYQETQYF.

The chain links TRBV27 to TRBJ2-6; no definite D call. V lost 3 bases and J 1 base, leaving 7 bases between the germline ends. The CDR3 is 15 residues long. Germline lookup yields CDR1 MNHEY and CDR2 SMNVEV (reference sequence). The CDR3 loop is CASSLGLSGANVLTF. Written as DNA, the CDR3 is TGTGCCAGCAGTTTGGGTCTGTCTGGGGCCAACGTCCTGACTTTC.

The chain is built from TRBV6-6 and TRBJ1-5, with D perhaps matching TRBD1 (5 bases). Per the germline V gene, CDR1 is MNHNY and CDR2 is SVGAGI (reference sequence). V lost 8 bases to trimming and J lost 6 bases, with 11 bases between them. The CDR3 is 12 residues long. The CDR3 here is CASGGGVQPQHF. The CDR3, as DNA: TGTGCCAGCGGGGGAGGGGTTCAGCCCCAGCATTTT.

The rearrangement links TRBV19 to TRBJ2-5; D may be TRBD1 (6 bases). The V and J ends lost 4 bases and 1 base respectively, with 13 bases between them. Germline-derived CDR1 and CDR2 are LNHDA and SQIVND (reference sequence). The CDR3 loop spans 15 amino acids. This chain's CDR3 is CASSKGTRAQETQYF. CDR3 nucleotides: TGTGCCAGTAGTAAGGGGACACGTGCCCAAGAGACCCAGTACTTC.

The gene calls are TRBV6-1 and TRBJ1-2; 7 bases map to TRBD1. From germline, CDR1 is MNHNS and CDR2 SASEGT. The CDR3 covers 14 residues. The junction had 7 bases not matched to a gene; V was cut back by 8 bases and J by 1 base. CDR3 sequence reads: CASSDDRDNYGYTF. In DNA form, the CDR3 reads TGTGCCAGCTCGGATGACAGGGATAACTATGGCTACACCTTC.

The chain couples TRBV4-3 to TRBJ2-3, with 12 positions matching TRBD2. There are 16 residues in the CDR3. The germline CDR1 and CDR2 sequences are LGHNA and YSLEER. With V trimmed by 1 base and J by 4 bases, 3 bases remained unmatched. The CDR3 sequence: CASSQVRLAGADTQYF. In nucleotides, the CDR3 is TGCGCCAGCAGCCAAGTACGACTAGCGGGAGCAGATACGCAGTATTTT.

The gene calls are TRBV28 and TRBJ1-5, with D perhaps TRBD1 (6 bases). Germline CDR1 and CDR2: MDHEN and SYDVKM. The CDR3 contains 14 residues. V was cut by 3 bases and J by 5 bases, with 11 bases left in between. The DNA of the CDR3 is TGTGCCAGCAGTTTTCGACAGGACTATCAGCCCCAGCATTTT. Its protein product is CASSFRQDYQPQHF.

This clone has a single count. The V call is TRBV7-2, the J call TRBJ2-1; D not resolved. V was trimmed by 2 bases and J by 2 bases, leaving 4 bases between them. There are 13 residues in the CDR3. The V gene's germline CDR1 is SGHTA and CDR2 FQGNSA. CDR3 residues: CASSLKTYNEQFF. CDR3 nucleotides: TGTGCCAGCAGCTTAAAAACCTACAATGAGCAGTTCTTC.